This T cell receptor (beta chain) is drawn from a study of shared T cell receptors in the human thymus. Clones were sequenced by immunoSEQ multiplex PCR, and TCRdb holds only the in-frame ones, with some missing. The table has some 640,000 clones, about 87% seen once. Germline CDR1 and CDR2: LGHNA and YSLEER. Trimming took off 3 bases at V and 3 bases at J, with 15 bases between the two ends. The CDR3 runs to 16 residues. The sample was also reused in another study, on human thymus T cells. That source reports: Corrective surgery for congenital heart defects was being performed on the healthy Finnish infants who were the donors. Thymic material originated from resections removed in the course of corrective heart surgery.

V is TRBV4-3 and J is TRBJ2-1; no reliable D call. The sequenced material came from thymocytes. The TCR sequence derives from a boy less than two years old with a congenital heart defect. CDR3 DNA: TGCGCCAGCAGCCATCGAGTAGCAGAGAACTACAATGAGCAGTTCTTC. Amino acid sequence: CASSHRVAENYNEQFF.